Given below is one T cell receptor (beta chain) in context. These data originate in a study of blood T cell repertoires in COVID-19. Overall study: PBMCs, B-cell-depleted T cells, or T cells were the source of the cDNA or gDNA that made up the material.

Cohorts were determined from participant-reported clinical history. Recovery meant two consecutive negative NP/OP PCR tests, professional clearance, or resolved symptoms. The V segment lost 6 bases and the J segment 5 bases; nucleotides outside the gene matches: 9. The CDR3 runs 15 residues. From germline, CDR1 is MNHNS and CDR2 SASEGT. Under the authors' procedure: Amplifying reference gene primers gave estimates of nucleated cell counts. Profiling relied on immunoSEQ multiplex PCR, and the TCRdb table lists in-frame clones only, not all of them. D and trimming come from the DNA, and the V and J calls and clone size come from that table. Of about 380,000 clones listed, 88% are singletons.

Sequences were obtained from PBMCs or T cells enriched from blood (not recorded which). The receptor's source is a woman between 18 and 29 years old who had recovered from COVID-19. The V and J genes are TRBV6-1 and TRBJ1-5; 8 nucleotides line up with TRBD1. This CDR3 is CASRRTDRDHQPQHF. Here the CDR3 DNA reads TGTGCCAGCAGACGGACGGACAGGGACCATCAGCCCCAGCATTTT.